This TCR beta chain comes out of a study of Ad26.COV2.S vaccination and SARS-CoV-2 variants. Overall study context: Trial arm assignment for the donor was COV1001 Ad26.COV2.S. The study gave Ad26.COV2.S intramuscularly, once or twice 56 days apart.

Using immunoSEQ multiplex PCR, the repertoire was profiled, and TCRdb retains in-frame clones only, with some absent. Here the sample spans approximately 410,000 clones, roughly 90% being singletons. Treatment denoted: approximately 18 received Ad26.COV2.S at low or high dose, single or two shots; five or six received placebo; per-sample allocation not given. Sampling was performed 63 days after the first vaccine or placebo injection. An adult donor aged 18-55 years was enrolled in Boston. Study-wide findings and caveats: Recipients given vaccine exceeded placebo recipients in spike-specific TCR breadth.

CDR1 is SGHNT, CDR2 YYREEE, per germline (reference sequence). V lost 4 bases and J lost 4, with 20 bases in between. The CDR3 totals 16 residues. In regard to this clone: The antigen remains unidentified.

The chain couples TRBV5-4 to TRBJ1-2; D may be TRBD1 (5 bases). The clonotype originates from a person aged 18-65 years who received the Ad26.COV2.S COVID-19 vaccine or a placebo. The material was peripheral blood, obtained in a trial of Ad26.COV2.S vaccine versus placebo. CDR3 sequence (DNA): TGTGCCAGCAGCGGCGCCTACCGGGACGAGATCTATGGCTACACCTTC. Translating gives CASSGAYRDEIYGYTF.